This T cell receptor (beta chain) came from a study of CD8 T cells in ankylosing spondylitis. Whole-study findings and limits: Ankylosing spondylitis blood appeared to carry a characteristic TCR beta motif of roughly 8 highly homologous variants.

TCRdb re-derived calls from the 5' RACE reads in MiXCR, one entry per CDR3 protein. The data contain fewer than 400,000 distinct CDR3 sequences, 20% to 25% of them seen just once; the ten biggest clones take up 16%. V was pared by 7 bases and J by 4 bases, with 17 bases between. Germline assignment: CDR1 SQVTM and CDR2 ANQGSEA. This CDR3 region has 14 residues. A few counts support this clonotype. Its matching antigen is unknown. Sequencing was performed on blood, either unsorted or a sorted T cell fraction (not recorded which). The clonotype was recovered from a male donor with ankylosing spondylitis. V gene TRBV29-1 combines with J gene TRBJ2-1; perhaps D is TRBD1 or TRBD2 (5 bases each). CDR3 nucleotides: TGCAGCGCTGCGACAGCCCTAGCATACAATGAGCAGTTCTTC. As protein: CSAATALAYNEQFF.